This T cell receptor beta chain originates from a study of breast tumors, draining lymph nodes, adjacent tissues. TCRdb analysed the multiplex PCR reads with MiXCR anew, one entry per CDR3 protein. This sample has 75,000 to 100,000 distinct CDR3 sequences; roughly a fifth occur once, and the top ten carry 2% to 3%. The lymph nodes were axillary draining lymph nodes from breast cancer patients. Trimming cost V 6 bases and J 6 bases, with 15 bases left between them. The CDR3 is 14 residues long. Germline values: CDR1 MNHEY, CDR2 SMNVEV (reference sequence). This clonotype was obtained from a female donor with breast cancer. Some clones in this sample may be carry-over from other donors' samples. V is TRBV27 and J is TRBJ2-1; D possibly corresponds to TRBD2 (5 bases). The sample taken for sequencing was axillary lymph node tissue. The CDR3 loop reads CASRVQGLFNEQFF. As DNA, the CDR3 is TGTGCCAGCAGGGTGCAAGGACTGTTCAATGAGCAGTTCTTC.